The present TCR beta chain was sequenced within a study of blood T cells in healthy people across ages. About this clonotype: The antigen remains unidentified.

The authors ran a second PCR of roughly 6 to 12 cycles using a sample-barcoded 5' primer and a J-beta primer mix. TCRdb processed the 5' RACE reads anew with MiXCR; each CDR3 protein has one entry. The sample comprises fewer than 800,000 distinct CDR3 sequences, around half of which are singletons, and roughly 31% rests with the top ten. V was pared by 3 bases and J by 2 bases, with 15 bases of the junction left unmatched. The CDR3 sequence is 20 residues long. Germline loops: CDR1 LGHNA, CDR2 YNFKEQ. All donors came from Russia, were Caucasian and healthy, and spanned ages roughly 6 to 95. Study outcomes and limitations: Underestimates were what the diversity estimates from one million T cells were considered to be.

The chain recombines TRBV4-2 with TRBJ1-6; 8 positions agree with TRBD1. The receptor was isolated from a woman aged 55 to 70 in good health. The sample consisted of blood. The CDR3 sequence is CASSHHSGGSITPYNSPLHF. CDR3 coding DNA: TGTGCCAGCAGCCACCATTCAGGGGGCTCCATCACACCCTATAATTCACCCCTCCACTTT.